This T cell receptor beta chain was sequenced for a study of pediatric ulcerative colitis. Study-wide points: Repertoires came from total lymphocyte DNA, not specific subsets. Ulcerative colitis patients shared more blood-rectal clones than controls. Substantially fewer templates came from a couple of patients' blood samples. In rectum, acute severe colitis had expanded clones and less diversity.

CDR1 is SNHLY, CDR2 FYNNEI, per germline. J gave up 3 bases and V 3 bases, and 2 bases lay outside the gene matches. This CDR3 has 15 amino acids. Profiling relied on immunoSEQ multiplex PCR, and the TCRdb table lists in-frame clones only, not all of them. The sample contains 10,000 to 12,000 clones, roughly 80% of which appear only once. As concerns this clone: Its antigen is not identified.

The rectum was sampled with one to two pinch biopsies at colonoscopy. The sample consisted of gut tissue. The rearrangement links TRBV2 to TRBJ2-1, with TRBD1 matching over 10 bases. The TCR sequence derives from a girl between 5 and 17 years old who was a control in a study of pediatric ulcerative colitis. The DNA of the CDR3 is TGTGCCAGCAGTGAGGGACAGGGGTTCTACAATGAGCAGTTCTTC. Translated: CASSEGQGFYNEQFF.